The clone carrying this T cell receptor (beta chain) was counted a single time. What it recognizes is unknown. Trimming took 6 bases from V and 5 from J, leaving 16 bases between them. CDR1 LNHNV and CDR2 YYDKDF come from the germline V gene (reference sequence). The CDR3 sequence is 14 residues long. PCR was performed using 60 Vbeta and 13 Jbeta primers. Assay used: immunoSEQ multiplex PCR; TCRdb lists only in-frame clones, some missing. The table has over 150,000 clones, approximately 88% seen once. The data belong to a study of cytomegalovirus exposure and HLA in healthy donors. About the research overall: Out of approximately 170 million T cells, an earlier analysis found roughly 110 million unique TCR beta sequences in total. General study results and limits: Equally common other TCR beta chains were less clonally expanded than HLA-associated ones, a later analysis found. Judged likely to be a sequencing artifact was a cluster of highly shared sequence variants. Using the classifier, cytomegalovirus status was reportedly diagnosed with high specificity and sensitivity.

J is TRBJ1-1 and V is TRBV15; possible D gene TRBD1, 5 bases. Sequencing input: PBMCs. The clonotype originates from a woman aged 25-40 years in good health and CMV-seronegative. CDR3 DNA sequence: TGTGCCACCAGGTGGTTGAGGGAGGGGACTGAAGCTTTCTTT. It is translated as CATRWLREGTEAFF.